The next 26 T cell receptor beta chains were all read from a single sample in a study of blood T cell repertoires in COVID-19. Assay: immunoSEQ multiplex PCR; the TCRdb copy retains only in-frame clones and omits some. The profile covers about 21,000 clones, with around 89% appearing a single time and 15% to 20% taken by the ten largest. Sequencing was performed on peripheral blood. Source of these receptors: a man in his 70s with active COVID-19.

CDR3 amino acids: CASSLSGTASTDTQYF. CDR3 nucleotide sequence: TGTGCCAGTAGTCTCTCCGGGACAGCCAGCACAGATACGCAGTATTTT. The chain combines TRBV19 with TRBJ2-3; 7 bases agree with TRBD1. The CDR3 contains 16 residues. V trimming: 5 bases; J trimming: 0 bases; junction bases outside the gene matches: 8. Germline values: CDR1 LNHDA, CDR2 SQIVND (reference sequence).

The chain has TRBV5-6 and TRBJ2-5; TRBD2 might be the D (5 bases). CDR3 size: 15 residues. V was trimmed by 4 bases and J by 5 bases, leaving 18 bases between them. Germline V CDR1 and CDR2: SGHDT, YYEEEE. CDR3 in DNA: TGTGCCAGCAGCCCCCTTGCGGGTTCGATTGAGACCCAGTACTTC. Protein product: CASSPLAGSIETQYF.

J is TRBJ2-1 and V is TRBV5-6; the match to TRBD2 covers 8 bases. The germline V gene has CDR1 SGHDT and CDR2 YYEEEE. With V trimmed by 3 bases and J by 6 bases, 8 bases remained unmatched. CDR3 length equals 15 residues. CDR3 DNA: TGTGCCAGCAGCTACAGAGCGGGAGCGGGCAATGAGCAGTTCTTC. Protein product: CASSYRAGAGNEQFF.

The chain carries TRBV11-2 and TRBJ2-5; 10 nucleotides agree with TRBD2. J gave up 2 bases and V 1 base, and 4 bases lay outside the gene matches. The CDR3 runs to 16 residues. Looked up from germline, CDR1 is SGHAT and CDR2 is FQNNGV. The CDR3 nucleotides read TGTGCCAGCAGCTTAGGGGTTAGCGGGAGGCAAGAGACCCAGTACTTC. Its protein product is CASSLGVSGRQETQYF.

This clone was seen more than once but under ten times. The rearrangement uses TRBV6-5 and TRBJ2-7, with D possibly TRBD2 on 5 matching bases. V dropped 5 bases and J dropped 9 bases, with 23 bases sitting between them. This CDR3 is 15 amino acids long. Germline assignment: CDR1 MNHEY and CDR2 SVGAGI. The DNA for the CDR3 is TGTGCCAGCAGTCCTTCGACTATTACTTACGAGCGGCAGTACTTC. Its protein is CASSPSTITYERQYF.

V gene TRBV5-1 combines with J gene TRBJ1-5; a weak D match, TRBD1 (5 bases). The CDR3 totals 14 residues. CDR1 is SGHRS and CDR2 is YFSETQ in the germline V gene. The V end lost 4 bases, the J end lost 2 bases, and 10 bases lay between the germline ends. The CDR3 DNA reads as TGCGCCAGCAGCCCCGGAGGGGGCAATCAGCCCCAGCATTTT. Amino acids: CASSPGGGNQPQHF. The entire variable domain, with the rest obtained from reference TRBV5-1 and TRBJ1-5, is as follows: KAGVTQTPRYLIKTRGQQVTLSCSPISGHRSVSWYQQTPGQGLQFLFEYFSETQRNKGNFPGRFSGRQFSNSRSEMNVSTLELGDSALYLCASSPGGGNQPQHFGDGTRLSIL.

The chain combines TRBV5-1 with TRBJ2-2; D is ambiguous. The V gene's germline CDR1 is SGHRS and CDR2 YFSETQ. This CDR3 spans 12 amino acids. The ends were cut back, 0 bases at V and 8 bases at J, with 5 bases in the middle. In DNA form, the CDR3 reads TGCGCCAGCAGCTTGGGGCAGGGGGAGCTGTTTTTT. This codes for CASSLGQGELFF.

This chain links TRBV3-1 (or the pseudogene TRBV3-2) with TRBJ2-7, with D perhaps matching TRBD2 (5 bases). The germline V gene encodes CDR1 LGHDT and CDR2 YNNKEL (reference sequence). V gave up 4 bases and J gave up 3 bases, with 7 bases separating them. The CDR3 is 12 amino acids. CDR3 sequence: CASSPSGYEQYF. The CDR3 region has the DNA TGTGCCAGCAGCCCAAGCGGCTACGAGCAGTACTTC.

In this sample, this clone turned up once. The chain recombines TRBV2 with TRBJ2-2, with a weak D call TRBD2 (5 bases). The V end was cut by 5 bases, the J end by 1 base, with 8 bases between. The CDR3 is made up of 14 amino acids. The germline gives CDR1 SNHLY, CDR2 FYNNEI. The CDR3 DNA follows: TGTGCCAGCAGTTCCGGGGAGAACACCGGGGAGCTGTTTTTT. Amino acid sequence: CASSSGENTGELFF.

CDR3 sequence (DNA): TGTGCCAGCTCACCACCGACACGTGAGCAGTTCTTC. This codes for CASSPPTREQFF. The chain couples TRBV18 to TRBJ2-1; no clear D gene. The CDR3 length is 12 residues. Germline CDR1 KGHSH, CDR2 LQKENI. Trimming left V 0 bases short and J 9 bases short, with 6 bases between.

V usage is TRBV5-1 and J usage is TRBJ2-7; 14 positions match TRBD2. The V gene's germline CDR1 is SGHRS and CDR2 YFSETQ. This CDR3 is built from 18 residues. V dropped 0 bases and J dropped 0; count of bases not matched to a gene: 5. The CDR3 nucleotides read TGCGCCAGCAGCTTGGAAGGGACTAGCGGGGGCCGCTCCTACGAGCAGTACTTC. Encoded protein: CASSLEGTSGGRSYEQYF.

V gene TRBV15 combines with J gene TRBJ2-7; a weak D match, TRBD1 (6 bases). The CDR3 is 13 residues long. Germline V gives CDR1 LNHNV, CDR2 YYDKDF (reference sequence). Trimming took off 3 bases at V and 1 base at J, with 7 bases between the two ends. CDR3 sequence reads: CATSRDRSYEQYF. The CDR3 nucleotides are TGTGCCACCAGCAGGGACAGATCCTACGAGCAGTACTTC.

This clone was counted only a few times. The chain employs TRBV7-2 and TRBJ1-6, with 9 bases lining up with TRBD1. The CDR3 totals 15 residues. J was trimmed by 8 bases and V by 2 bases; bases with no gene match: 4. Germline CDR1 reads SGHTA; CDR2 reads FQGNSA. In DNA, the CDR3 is TGTGCCAGCAGCTTAACGACAGGGGGGTATTCACCCCTCCACTTT. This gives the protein CASSLTTGGYSPLHF.

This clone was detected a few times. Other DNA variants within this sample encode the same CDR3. The CDR3 DNA follows: TGTGCCAGCTCACCCGGGACAGGGGCTGGAAACACCATATATTTT. Amino acids: CASSPGTGAGNTIYF. This chain uses TRBV18 with TRBJ1-3; TRBD1 agrees at 10 bases. Unmatched junction bases numbered 1, after V lost 3 bases and J lost 2 bases. CDR3 length: 15 residues. CDR1 is KGHSH and CDR2 is LQKENI in the germline V gene. Filled out from reference TRBV18 and TRBJ1-3, the complete variable domain reads NAGVMQNPRHLVRRRGQEARLRCSPMKGHSHVYWYRQLPEEGLKFMVYLQKENIIDESGMPKERFSAEFPKEGPSILRIQQVVRGDSAAYFCASSPGTGAGNTIYFGEGSWLTVV.

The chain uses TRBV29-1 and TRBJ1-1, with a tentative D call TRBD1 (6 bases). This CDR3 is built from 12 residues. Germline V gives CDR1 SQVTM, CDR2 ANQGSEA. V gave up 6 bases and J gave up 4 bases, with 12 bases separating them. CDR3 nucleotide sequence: TGCAGCGTCCAACAGGGTGCCACTGAAGCTTTCTTT. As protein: CSVQQGATEAFF. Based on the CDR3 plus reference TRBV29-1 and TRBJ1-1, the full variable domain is SAVISQKPSRDICQRGTSLTIQCQVDSQVTMMFWYRQQPGQSLTLIATANQGSEATYESGFVIDKFPISRPNLTFSTLTVSNMSPEDSSIYLCSVQQGATEAFFGQGTRLTVV.

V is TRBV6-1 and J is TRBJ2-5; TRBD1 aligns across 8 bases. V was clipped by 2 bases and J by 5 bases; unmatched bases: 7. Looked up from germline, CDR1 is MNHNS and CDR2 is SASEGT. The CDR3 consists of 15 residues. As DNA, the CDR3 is TGTGCCAGCAGTGAAACACAGGGGGTGGGGGAGACCCAGTACTTC. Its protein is CASSETQGVGETQYF.

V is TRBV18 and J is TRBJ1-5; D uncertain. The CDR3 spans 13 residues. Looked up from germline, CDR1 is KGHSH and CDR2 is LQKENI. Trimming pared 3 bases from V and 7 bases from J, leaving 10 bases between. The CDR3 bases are TGTGCCAGCTCACCGAGGGATTCCCAGCCCCAGCATTTT. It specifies CASSPRDSQPQHF.

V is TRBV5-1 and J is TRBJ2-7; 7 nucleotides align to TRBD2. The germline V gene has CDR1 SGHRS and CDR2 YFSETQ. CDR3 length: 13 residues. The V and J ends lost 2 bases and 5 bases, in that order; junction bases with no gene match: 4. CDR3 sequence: CASSLAGTDEQYF. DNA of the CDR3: TGCGCCAGCAGCTTAGCGGGAACGGACGAGCAGTACTTC. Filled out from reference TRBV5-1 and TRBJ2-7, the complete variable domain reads KAGVTQTPRYLIKTRGQQVTLSCSPISGHRSVSWYQQTPGQGLQFLFEYFSETQRNKGNFPGRFSGRQFSNSRSEMNVSTLELGDSALYLCASSLAGTDEQYFGPGTRLTVT.

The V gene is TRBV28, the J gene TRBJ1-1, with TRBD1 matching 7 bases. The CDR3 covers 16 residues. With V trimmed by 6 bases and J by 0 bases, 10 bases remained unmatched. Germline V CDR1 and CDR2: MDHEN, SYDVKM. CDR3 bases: TGTGCCAGCAGAAAACACGGACAGGCCTTGAACACTGAAGCTTTCTTT. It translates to CASRKHGQALNTEAFF.

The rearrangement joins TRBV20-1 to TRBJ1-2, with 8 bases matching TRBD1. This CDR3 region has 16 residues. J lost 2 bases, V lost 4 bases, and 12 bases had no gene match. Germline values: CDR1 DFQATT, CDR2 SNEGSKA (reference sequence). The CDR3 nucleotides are TGCAGTGCTAATGAGGGGCAGGGGGCTGGAAACTATGGCTACACCTTC. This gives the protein CSANEGQGAGNYGYTF.

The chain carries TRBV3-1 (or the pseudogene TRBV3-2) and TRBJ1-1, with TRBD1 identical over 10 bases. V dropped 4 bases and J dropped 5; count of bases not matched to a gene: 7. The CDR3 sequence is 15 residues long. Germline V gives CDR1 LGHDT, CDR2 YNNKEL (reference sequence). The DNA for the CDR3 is TGTGCCAGCAGCCCGGGACAGGGGATCAGTACTGAAGCTTTCTTT. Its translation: CASSPGQGISTEAFF.

CDR3 amino acids: CASSELAGANTGELFF. The CDR3 DNA follows: TGTGCCAGCAGTGAACTAGCGGGGGCTAACACCGGGGAGCTGTTTTTT. This rearrangement joins TRBV6-1 to TRBJ2-2; TRBD2 matches 10 bases. The CDR3 length is 16 residues. The junction had 2 bases not matched to a gene; V was cut back by 2 bases and J by 2 bases. Looked up from germline, CDR1 is MNHNS and CDR2 is SASEGT.

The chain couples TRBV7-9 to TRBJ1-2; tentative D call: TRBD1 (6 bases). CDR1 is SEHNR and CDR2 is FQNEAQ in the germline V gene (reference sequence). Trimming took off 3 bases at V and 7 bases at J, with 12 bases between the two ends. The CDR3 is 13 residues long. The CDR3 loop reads CASSFPGAGGYTF. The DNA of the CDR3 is TGTGCCAGCAGCTTCCCAGGGGCTGGTGGCTACACCTTC.

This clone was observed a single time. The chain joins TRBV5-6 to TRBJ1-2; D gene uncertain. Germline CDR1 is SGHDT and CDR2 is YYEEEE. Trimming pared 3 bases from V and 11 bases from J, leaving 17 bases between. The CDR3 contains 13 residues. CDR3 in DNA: TGTGCCAGCAGCTCTAAGTCCGGTTTGAGGTACACCTTC. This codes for CASSSKSGLRYTF.

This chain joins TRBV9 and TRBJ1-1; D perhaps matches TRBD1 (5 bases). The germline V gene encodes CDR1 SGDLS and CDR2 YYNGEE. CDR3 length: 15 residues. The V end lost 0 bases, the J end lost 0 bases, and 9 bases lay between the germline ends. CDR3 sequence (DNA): TGTGCCAGCAGCGTAGGTGACAGAATGAACACTGAAGCTTTCTTT. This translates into CASSVGDRMNTEAFF.

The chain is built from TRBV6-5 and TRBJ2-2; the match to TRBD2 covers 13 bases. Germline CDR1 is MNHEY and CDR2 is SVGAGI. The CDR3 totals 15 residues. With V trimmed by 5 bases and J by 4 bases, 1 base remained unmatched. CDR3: CASSRTSGSTGELFF. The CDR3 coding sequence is TGTGCCAGCAGTAGGACTAGCGGGAGCACCGGGGAGCTGTTTTTT.